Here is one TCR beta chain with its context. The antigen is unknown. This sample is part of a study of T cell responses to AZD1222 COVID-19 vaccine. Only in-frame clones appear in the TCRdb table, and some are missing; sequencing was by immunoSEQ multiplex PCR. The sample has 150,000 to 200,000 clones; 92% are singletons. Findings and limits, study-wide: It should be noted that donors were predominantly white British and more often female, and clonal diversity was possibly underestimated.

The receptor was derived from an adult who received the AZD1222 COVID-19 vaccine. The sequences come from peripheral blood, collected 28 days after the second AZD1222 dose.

CDR3 sequence (DNA): TGTGCCAGCAGCCCCCAGTGGACAGGGAATAATTCACCCCTCCACTTT. It is translated as CASSPQWTGNNSPLHF. The V call is TRBV9, the J call TRBJ1-6; 8 nucleotides line up with TRBD1. With V trimmed by 4 bases and J by 5 bases, 8 bases remained unmatched. The CDR3 consists of 16 residues. Germline CDR1 and CDR2: SGDLS and YYNGEE.